The next 24 T cell receptor beta chains were all read from a single sample in a study of blood T cell repertoires in COVID-19. The assay was immunoSEQ multiplex PCR, and TCRdb's table has in-frame clones only and misses some. There are 150,000 or so clones in the sample; 88% occur only once, and less than 8.5% lies in the top ten. The sequencing input was PBMCs or T cells enriched from blood (not recorded which). Receptors originate from a woman in her fifties or sixties who had recovered from COVID-19.

The chain joins TRBV4-2 to TRBJ2-2; maybe TRBD2 (5 bases). V shed 0 bases and J shed 1 base, with 15 bases lying between them. CDR1 is LGHNA and CDR2 is YNFKEQ in the germline V gene. The CDR3 is made up of 18 amino acids. The DNA for the CDR3 is TGTGCCAGCAGCCAAGAAACGGCAGGACGGGGGAACACCGGGGAGCTGTTTTTT. As protein: CASSQETAGRGNTGELFF.

This clone was picked up one time. The CDR3 bases are TGTGCCAGCAGTAGCCCCCCAGCGGGGGTCCGGACCCAGTACTTC. Translated, it gives CASSSPPAGVRTQYF. The J gene is TRBJ2-5, the V gene TRBV28; 8 nucleotides match TRBD2. Losses at the gene ends were 5 bases for V and 7 bases for J; bases not matched to a gene: 12. Germline V gives CDR1 MDHEN, CDR2 SYDVKM. The CDR3 has 15 residues.

V and J are TRBV7-8 and TRBJ2-7; tentatively, D is TRBD1 (5 bases). The CDR3 totals 13 residues. From germline, CDR1 is SGHVS and CDR2 FQNEAQ. V was cut by 3 bases and J by 0 bases, with 6 bases left in between. The CDR3 DNA is TGTGCCAGCAGCTTGGACATCTCCTACGAGCAGTACTTC. It is translated as CASSLDISYEQYF.

In DNA, the CDR3 is TGCGCCAGCAGCTTGGCGGCAGGGAGGGCTGGAAACACCATATATTTT. It yields the protein CASSLAAGRAGNTIYF. The chain joins TRBV5-1 to TRBJ1-3; D is possibly TRBD1 (5 bases). In germline, CDR1 is SGHRS, CDR2 YFSETQ. The length of the CDR3 is 16 residues. The V and J ends lost 0 bases and 2 bases respectively, with 12 bases between them.

This clone showed up just a few times. The chain uses TRBV29-1 and TRBJ1-3; a weak D match, TRBD1 (6 bases). In germline, CDR1 is SQVTM, CDR2 ANQGSEA. V lost 7 bases and J 3 bases, leaving 13 bases between the germline ends. The CDR3 extends over 13 amino acids. CDR3 sequence reads: CSAWTANGNTIYF. CDR3 nucleotides: TGCAGCGCCTGGACAGCTAATGGAAACACCATATATTTT.

The V and J genes are TRBV5-6 and TRBJ2-2; weak D call: TRBD2 (5 bases). Germline CDR1 is SGHDT and CDR2 is YYEEEE. This CDR3 is built from 17 residues. Trimming took off 4 bases at V and 4 bases at J, with 20 bases between the two ends. As DNA, the CDR3 is TGTGCCAGCAGCCCCCCCTTCGGAGCGGTGATCACCGGGGAGCTGTTTTTT. It yields the protein CASSPPFGAVITGELFF.

V and J are TRBV27 and TRBJ2-5; the D gene is possibly TRBD1 (5 bases). V lost 2 bases to trimming and J lost 1 base, with 5 bases between them. CDR3 length: 13 residues. Germline CDR1 reads MNHEY; CDR2 reads SMNVEV (reference sequence). The CDR3 DNA reads as TGTGCCAGCAGTTTACAGGGCCAAGAGACCCAGTACTTC. Translation: CASSLQGQETQYF.

CDR3 sequence: CSASAGTAYSNQPQHF. The CDR3 DNA follows: TGCAGTGCTAGTGCGGGGACAGCTTATAGCAATCAGCCCCAGCATTTT. The chain couples TRBV20-1 to TRBJ1-5; 7 bases fit TRBD1. The V gene end was trimmed by 3 bases and the J gene end by 0 bases; junction bases not matched to a gene: 8. The CDR3 covers 16 residues. Germline CDR1 and CDR2: DFQATT and SNEGSKA (reference sequence).

The chain links TRBV4-1 to TRBJ2-1; D call uncertain. This CDR3 spans 15 amino acids. The germline V gene has CDR1 MGHRA and CDR2 YSYEKL. V was shortened by 5 bases and J by 2 bases, with 13 bases between the two germline ends. The CDR3 reads CASSTAERTYNEQFF. The CDR3 DNA follows: TGCGCCAGCAGCACGGCGGAACGCACCTACAATGAGCAGTTCTTC.

The genes are TRBV29-1 and TRBJ1-4, with D possibly TRBD1 on 6 matching bases. The CDR3 spans 14 residues. V lost 6 bases to trimming and J lost 5 bases, with 16 bases between them. CDR1 is SQVTM, CDR2 ANQGSEA, per germline. The CDR3 loop reads CSVARQQGNEKLFF. In DNA, the CDR3 is TGCAGCGTGGCCAGACAGCAGGGGAATGAAAAACTGTTTTTT. Combining the CDR3 with reference TRBV29-1 and TRBJ1-4 gives the whole variable domain SAVISQKPSRDICQRGTSLTIQCQVDSQVTMMFWYRQQPGQSLTLIATANQGSEATYESGFVIDKFPISRPNLTFSTLTVSNMSPEDSSIYLCSVARQQGNEKLFFGSGTQLSVL.

This clone was recorded at least ten times. This CDR3 reads CASSLGGWTGMNTEAFF. The CDR3, as DNA: TGTGCCAGCAGCTTAGGAGGTTGGACAGGAATGAACACTGAAGCTTTCTTT. The chain carries TRBV11-3 and TRBJ1-1; 7 nucleotides align to TRBD1. The CDR3 contains 17 residues. V shed 1 base and J 0 bases; nucleotides not matched to a gene: 8. Germline CDR1 is SGHNT and CDR2 is YENEEA.

The chain combines TRBV3-1 (or the pseudogene TRBV3-2) with TRBJ2-7; no clear D gene. CDR1 LGHDT and CDR2 YNNKEL come from the germline V gene (reference sequence). The V and J ends lost 2 bases and 4 bases respectively, with 12 bases between them. This CDR3 contains 14 residues. The chain's CDR3 is CASSQLGSPYEQYF. The CDR3 DNA follows: TGTGCCAGCAGCCAATTGGGCAGTCCTTACGAGCAGTACTTC.

CDR3 sequence reads: CASSSRVSNTEAFF. For the CDR3, the DNA is TGTGCCAGCAGCTCCAGGGTCTCTAACACTGAAGCTTTCTTT. The rearrangement joins TRBV4-2 to TRBJ1-1, with a tentative D call TRBD1 (5 bases). Trimming took 5 bases from V and 2 from J, leaving 12 bases between them. CDR3 size: 14 residues. CDR1 is LGHNA and CDR2 is YNFKEQ in the germline V gene.

In this sample, this clone turned up once. J is TRBJ2-3 and V is TRBV7-2; 8 bases match TRBD2. From germline, CDR1 is SGHTA and CDR2 FQGNSA. The CDR3 extends over 13 amino acids. V lost 5 bases, J lost 6 bases, and 4 bases stayed unmatched. DNA for the CDR3: TGTGCCAGCAGCCGGGGGGGTTGGGATACGCAGTATTTT. Amino acids: CASSRGGWDTQYF.

The table lists this clone with a count of one. This chain links TRBV27 with TRBJ2-7; D is possibly TRBD2 (6 bases). The V gene lost 8 bases and the J gene lost 3 bases, with 14 bases spanning the gap. In germline, CDR1 is MNHEY, CDR2 SMNVEV (reference sequence). CDR3 length: 13 amino acids. The CDR3 loop reads CASGWGEGYEQYF. The CDR3 region has the DNA TGTGCCAGCGGGTGGGGGGAAGGCTACGAGCAGTACTTC.

This clone has more than one count but fewer than ten. The chain couples TRBV7-3 to TRBJ1-2, with a possible D match to TRBD1 (5 bases). The CDR3 totals 15 residues. Trimming removed 1 base at V and 5 bases at J, with 14 bases between. Per germline, CDR1 SGHTA and CDR2 FQGTGA. The CDR3, as DNA: TGTGCCAGCAGCTTAAATCCGGAGGGGCGGTATGGCTACACCTTC. Its translation is CASSLNPEGRYGYTF.

This chain uses TRBV7-9 with TRBJ1-4, with D perhaps matching TRBD1 (5 bases). Per the germline V gene, CDR1 is SEHNR and CDR2 is FQNEAQ (reference sequence). This CDR3 contains 15 residues. V gave up 3 bases and J gave up 1 base, with 9 bases separating them. CDR3 bases: TGTGCCAGCAGCTTTGGCGACAGAACTAATGAAAAACTGTTTTTT. This codes for CASSFGDRTNEKLFF.

This clone appeared once. The chain carries TRBV2 and TRBJ1-2; 7 positions agree with TRBD1. The CDR3 runs 12 residues. Germline CDR1 and CDR2: SNHLY and FYNNEI. Germline trimming cut 7 bases from V and 5 bases from J; bases unmatched to any gene: 4. The CDR3 DNA is TGTGCCAGCATTTCGACAGGGTATGGCTACACCTTC. Translation gives CASISTGYGYTF. Complete variable domain (other parts from reference TRBV2 and TRBJ1-2): EPEVTQTPSHQVTQMGQEVILRCVPISNHLYFYWYRQILGQKVEFLVSFYNNEISEKSEIFDDQFSVERPDGSNFTLKIRSTKLEDSAMYFCASISTGYGYTFGSGTRLTVV.

This sequence joins TRBV25-1 and TRBJ2-2, with a weak D call TRBD2 (6 bases). The CDR3 covers 15 residues. V lost 4 bases to trimming and J lost 4 bases, with 13 bases between them. The germline CDR1 and CDR2 sequences are MGHDK and SYGVNS. CDR3 protein: CASSARGGITGELFF. CDR3 coding DNA: TGTGCCAGCAGTGCAAGAGGCGGGATCACCGGGGAGCTGTTTTTT.

This sequence joins TRBV19 and TRBJ2-1, with 9 bases aligning to TRBD2. V was pared by 5 bases and J by 3 bases, with 8 bases of the junction left unmatched. Germline V CDR1 and CDR2: LNHDA, SQIVND (reference sequence). The CDR3 totals 16 residues. The CDR3 reads CASSPHLSGGYNEQFF. The DNA for the CDR3 is TGTGCCAGTAGTCCCCACCTTAGCGGGGGCTACAATGAGCAGTTCTTC.

This clone occurred once. The chain has TRBV7-8 and TRBJ1-5, with D perhaps matching TRBD1 (6 bases). CDR1 is SGHVS and CDR2 is FQNEAQ in the germline V gene. With 3 bases removed from V and 3 bases from J, the gap between germline ends came to 15 bases. CDR3 size: 16 residues. The CDR3, as DNA: TGTGCCAGCAGCTTGCGAACCAGGGGTCCCAATCAGCCCCAGCATTTT. Its protein product is CASSLRTRGPNQPQHF.

This chain joins TRBV27 and TRBJ2-7; 12 nucleotides line up with TRBD2. The CDR3 is 18 amino acids. V lost 3 bases to trimming and J lost 5 bases; unmatched junction nucleotides: 14. Germline V CDR1 and CDR2: MNHEY, SMNVEV (reference sequence). The CDR3 nucleotides are TGTGCCAGCAGTTTTCGACAGAGAGCTAGCGGGGGGGCCAACGAGCAGTACTTC. This sequence encodes CASSFRQRASGGANEQYF.

A remark on this clone: Distinct nucleotide sequences in the sample also encode this CDR3. The V call is TRBV3-1 (or the pseudogene TRBV3-2), the J call TRBJ2-1, with D possibly matching TRBD1 (6 bases). Trimming left V 1 base short and J 3 bases short, with 10 bases between. Germline values: CDR1 LGHDT, CDR2 YNNKEL (reference sequence). The CDR3 length is 15 residues. CDR3 nucleotides: TGTGCCAGCAGCCAAGGAACAGGGATCTACAATGAGCAGTTCTTC. It translates to CASSQGTGIYNEQFF.

The genes are TRBV12-3 or TRBV12-4 and TRBJ1-2; D is possibly TRBD1 (5 bases). This CDR3 comprises 13 residues. V gave up 7 bases and J gave up 7 bases, with 16 bases separating them. CDR3 sequence reads: CASTFREFSGYTF. Here the CDR3 DNA reads TGTGCCAGCACCTTCAGGGAATTTAGTGGCTACACCTTC.